The clone carrying this T cell receptor (beta chain) has just a few counts. The data belong to a study of blood T cell repertoires in COVID-19. In the study overall: Both acute and convalescent COVID-19 samples were obtained from the United States, Italy and Spain. Nucleic acid was either cDNA or gDNA, and it came from T cells, B-cell-depleted T cells, or PBMCs.

As processed by the authors: Quantification of nucleated cells was approximated via reference gene primer amplification. Sequencing used immunoSEQ multiplex PCR; TCRdb keeps in-frame clones, though not all of them. The V and J calls and the clone size are those of that table, but D and trimming were determined from the DNA. The profile shows 140,000 to 150,000 clones, about 86% of them singletons. V was cut by 1 base and J by 5 bases, with 10 bases left in between. The V gene's germline CDR1 is SGHTS and CDR2 YDEGEE. The CDR3 loop spans 14 amino acids. The receptor was isolated from a human donor in a cohort sampled during active COVID-19. The sample taken for sequencing was peripheral blood. V is TRBV5-8 and J is TRBJ1-5; D gene ambiguous. The CDR3 region has the DNA TGTGCCAGCAGCTTGAGAGGGCCTCATCAGCCCCAGCATTTT. Protein product: CASSLRGPHQPQHF.